Sequencing of this T cell receptor (beta chain) was carried out in a study of T-cell memory formation after mild COVID-19. Turning to the study itself: Largely donor-specific TCR clusters were found.

The CDR3 is made up of 21 amino acids. V dropped 5 bases and J dropped 7 bases, with 33 bases sitting between them. CDR1 is MGHRA, CDR2 YSYEKL, per germline. Study-wide points: Cross-reactive memory appears to have joined, as suggested by some responding clones showing up in pre-infection memory. Shrinking CD4+ clones resided mostly in CM and EM, and CD8+ ones in EMRA.

One entry per CDR3 protein, called by TCRdb with MiXCR from the 5' RACE reads. The table has more than 100,000 distinct CDR3 sequences, about 6% seen once. This clonotype has more than one count but fewer than ten. Its antigen remains unknown. The receptor's source is an adult woman who had mild COVID-19 (a few samples of this study predate the infection). Cell type and time point are not known. Sequencing was performed on PBMCs or a T cell subset sorted from them (not recorded which). The chain carries TRBV4-1 and TRBJ1-6, with D possibly matching TRBD1 (6 bases). The CDR3 here is CASSAQRWWGPLGQQNSPLHF. CDR3 nucleotide sequence: TGCGCCAGCAGCGCTCAAAGATGGTGGGGTCCATTAGGACAGCAGAATTCACCCCTCCACTTT.